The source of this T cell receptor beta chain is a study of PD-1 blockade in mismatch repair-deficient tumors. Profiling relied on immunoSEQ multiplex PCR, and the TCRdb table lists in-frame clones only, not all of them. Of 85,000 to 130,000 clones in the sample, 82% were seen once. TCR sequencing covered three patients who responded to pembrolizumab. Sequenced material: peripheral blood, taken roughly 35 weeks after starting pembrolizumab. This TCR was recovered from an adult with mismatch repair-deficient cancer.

The CDR3 nucleotides read TGTGCCAGCAGTTGTACTAGCACAGATACGCAGTATTTT. Encoded protein: CASSCTSTDTQYF. The chain employs TRBV12-1 and TRBJ2-3; the D call of TRBD2 is as the table states it, not checked on the DNA. TRBV12-1 is described as a pseudogene. This CDR3 is 13 amino acids long.